Described below is a single T cell receptor beta chain sequence and its context. Its specificity is unknown. These data belong to a study of CD4 T cells in relation to SARS-CoV-2 and coronaviruses. Background on the study: Median patient age was around 40 years, spanning 21 to 72 years. Study-level points and caveats: Compared with monoreactive clones, crossreactive clones showed significantly weaker SARS-CoV-2 expansion.

This table comes from immunoSEQ multiplex PCR, and its TCRdb copy is limited to in-frame clones, with some not included. In the table there are about 37,000 clones, over 75% of which are singletons. Germline V gives CDR1 SGHRS, CDR2 YFSETQ. The V end was cut by 4 bases, the J end by 2 bases, with 15 bases between. This CDR3 has 16 amino acids. The sample taken for sequencing was memory CD4+ T cells from PBMCs. The gene calls are TRBV5-1 and TRBJ1-4; maybe TRBD1 (5 bases). This clonotype was sampled from an adult with COVID-19. The CDR3 nucleotides are TGCGCCAGCAGCAAGGGTCAGGGTGGGACTAATGAAAAACTGTTTTTT. Translation gives CASSKGQGGTNEKLFF.